One T cell receptor (beta chain) is described in this entry. The antigen it binds to is not known. No base quality values were provided; no much bigger clone lies one nucleotide off. This record belongs to a study of shared clonotypes between healthy human individuals (dated by TCRdb to 2020 to 2022). With regard to the full study: A few men and a couple of women, aged 18 to 49 years, made up the cohort. Each donor's leukapheresis produced roughly between roughly 0.85 and 10 billion PBMCs. To increase sequencing depth and limit assay-specific biases, different laboratories used diverse techniques to prepare libraries and sequence TCR repertoires. For each donor, CD4 naive and CD4 memory were each given three plates, CD8 naive was given two plates, and CD8 memory was given one plate. Blood TCR repertoires of about 5 healthy adults were deeply sequenced to estimate repertoire size and the extent of clonotype sharing between individuals.

Study-wide conclusions, independent of this receptor: Sampling was limited to blood, and TCR repertoires in tissue likely differ from TCR repertoires in blood. Larger estimated clonotype richness was generally found for naive subsets than for memory subsets. Compared with non-shared clonotypes, clonotypes shared by all four sorted-subset donors had higher generation probabilities. Across a handful of donors, approximately 5% of naive CD4, roughly 3.4% of naive CD8, around 2.5% of memory CD4, and over 0.35% of memory CD8 clonotypes were shared. Pairwise subsampling led to the expectation that sequencing depth would affect the degree of clonotype sharing among donors. The small number of donors limited the genetic and exposure-history diversity represented. Rarefaction of sorted-subset datasets indicated incomplete sequencing despite the large sequencing depth.

The CDR3 covers 15 residues, taking in both the cysteine and the phenylalanine. Kept here is only the CDR3 DNA, which spans 45 bases and is read in frame from base 1. The germline V and J ends show losses of 4 bases and 1 base respectively, and no gene match explains 7 bases of the junction. The germline V gene specifies SGHRS as CDR1 and YFSETQ as CDR2. The donors were healthy, HIV-negative adults who had no recently reported acute infections or vaccinations. Every donor was a Caucasian adult residing in Nashville, Tennessee, USA. CD4+ T cells were enriched by magnetic negative selection, after which naive cells were positively selected on CD45RA and the negative fraction was taken as the memory subset. Blood was collected by leukapheresis, and PBMCs were isolated by Ficoll-Histopaque density gradient centrifugation and then cryopreserved in liquid nitrogen vapor phase. Analytical flow cytometry was used to check the purity and quantity of each magnetically sorted T cell population. From each sorted fraction, genomic DNA was isolated and quantified by UV absorbance on a Nanodrop 2000c.

Using the deep immunoSEQ assay, multiplex PCR amplified TCR CDR3 regions from genomic DNA. Extracted genomic DNA from each cell subset was distributed evenly across all wells of several immunoSEQ 96-well plates, and each plate was treated as a replicate. For sorted subsets, each replicate PCR was loaded with 200 ng genomic DNA, equivalent to about 33,000 T cell genomes. Purified libraries were quantified with a Qubit 3.0 fluorometer, sized on a Bioanalyzer 2100, and re-quantified with the KAPA Library Quantification kit. Every immunoSEQ 96-well plate was sequenced on a dedicated single-read 150-cycle Illumina NextSeq 550 flow cell. For the original study's pipeline: Because only junctional sequences without quality scores were contained in the immunoSEQ output, filtering matching that applied to full-length reads could not be performed. To assign V/J genes and CDR3, sequences were annotated using PyIR, a Python wrapper for IgBLAST v1.9, with IMGT germline references. Reads with weak V/J assignments (E-value above 1e-6), missing CDR3, stop codons, out-of-frame junctions, or ambiguous translated residues were removed. V3J clonotypes were defined as sequences sharing an identical inferred V gene, J gene, and CDR3 amino acid sequence. The percentage overlap between two repertoires was calculated by dividing the number of shared unique clonotypes by the size of the smaller repertoire. Richness of each repertoire was evaluated using RTK rarefaction, the Chao1 estimator, and Recon v2.1 estimates of unobserved clonotypes. OLGA was used to compute generation probabilities for all TCRbeta clonotypes that the gDNA method yielded from a few donors. TCRdb took over this immuneACCESS table, retaining in-frame rearrangements with V and J assigned. Such tables are incomplete; in checked studies, under half of the missing clones stem from an unresolved V gene, and the remainder is unexplained. V, J and clone size are taken as reported in that table, and D and trimming were inferred from the DNA itself. Counted in this sample were over a million clones; approximately 98.5% of them appeared once. The ten biggest clones cover about 0.34% of the sample.

This receptor was taken from a man in his thirties or forties in good health. Sample: naive CD4+ T cells sorted from blood. This specimen's cell subset or site label, per the study, means: CD45RA+ positively selected. The chain employs TRBV5-1 and TRBJ1-1; TRBD1 matches 7 bases in the middle. The base sequence is TGCGCCAGCAGCCCGCTGGGACAGAAGAACACTGAAGCTTTCTTT. The translation is CASSPLGQKNTEAFF.